This T cell receptor beta chain comes out of a study of HIV-infected children after antiretroviral therapy interruption. This clonotype was seen at least ten times. The treatment here: PENTA 11 planned treatment interruption arm or continuous ART arm. Samples needed at least 5 million viable cryopreserved PBMCs. V was trimmed by 7 bases and J by 2 bases, leaving 16 bases between them. The CDR3 contains 15 residues. A 3' RACE protocol on RNA, with unique molecular identifiers, produced the TCR library. Using its own MiXCR run on the 3' RACE reads, TCRdb lists one record per CDR3 protein. The sample consists of around 50,000 distinct CDR3 sequences, around 4.7% of them appearing once.

This material consisted of CD45RA+ CD4+ T cells from PBMCs, pooled from several time points, taken from a donor given antiretroviral therapy, either interrupted or continuous. Subset given: naive CD4+ CD45RA+ CD45RO- T cells. The V gene is TRBV12-3 or TRBV12-4, the J gene TRBJ2-3, with TRBD2 as a possible D gene (5 bases). The TCR originated in a pool of human donors with HIV. The CDR3 DNA sequence: TGTGCCAGCAAAACCGGAGGACTGCCCACAGATACGCAGTATTTT. This sequence encodes CASKTGGLPTDTQYF.